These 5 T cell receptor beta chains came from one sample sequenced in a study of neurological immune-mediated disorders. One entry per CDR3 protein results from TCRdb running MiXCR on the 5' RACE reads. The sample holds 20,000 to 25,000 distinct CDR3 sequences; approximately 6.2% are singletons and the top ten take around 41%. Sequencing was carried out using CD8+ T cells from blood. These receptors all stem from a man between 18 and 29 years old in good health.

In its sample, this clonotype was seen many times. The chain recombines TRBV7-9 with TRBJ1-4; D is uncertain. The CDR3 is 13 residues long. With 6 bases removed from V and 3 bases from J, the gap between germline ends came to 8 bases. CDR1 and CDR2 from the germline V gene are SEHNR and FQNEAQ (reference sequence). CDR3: CASRTLSNEKLFF. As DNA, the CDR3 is TGTGCCAGCAGAACCCTTTCTAATGAAAAACTGTTTTTT. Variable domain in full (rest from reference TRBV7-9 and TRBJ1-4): DTGVSQNPRHKITKRGQNVTFRCDPISEHNRLYWYRQTLGQGPEFLTYFQNEAQLEKSRLLSDRFSAERPKGSFSTLEIQRTEQGDSAMYLCASRTLSNEKLFFGSGTQLSVL.

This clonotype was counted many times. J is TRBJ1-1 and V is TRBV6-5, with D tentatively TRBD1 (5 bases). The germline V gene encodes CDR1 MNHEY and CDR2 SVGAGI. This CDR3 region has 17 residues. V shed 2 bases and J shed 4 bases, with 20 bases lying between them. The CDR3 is CASSYRQLGWGRTEAFF. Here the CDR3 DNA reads TGTGCCAGCAGTTACCGACAGCTGGGCTGGGGTCGCACTGAAGCTTTCTTT.

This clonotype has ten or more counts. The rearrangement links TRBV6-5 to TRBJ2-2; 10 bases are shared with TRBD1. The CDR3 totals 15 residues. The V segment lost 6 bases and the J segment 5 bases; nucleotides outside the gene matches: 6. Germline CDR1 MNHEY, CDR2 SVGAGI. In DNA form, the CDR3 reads TGTGCCAGCAGCTCCGGGACAGGGGCGACCGGGGAGCTGTTTTTT. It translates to CASSSGTGATGELFF.

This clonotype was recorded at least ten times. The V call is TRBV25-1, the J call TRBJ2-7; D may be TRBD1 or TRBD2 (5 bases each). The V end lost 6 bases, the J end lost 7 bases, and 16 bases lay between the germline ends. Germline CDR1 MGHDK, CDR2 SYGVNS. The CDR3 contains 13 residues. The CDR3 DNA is TGTGCCAGCAGCACCGGGACGCTGAGGGAGCAGTACTTC. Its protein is CASSTGTLREQYF.

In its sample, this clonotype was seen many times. The CDR3 reads CASSIDPGSTYEQYF. The CDR3 bases are TGTGCCAGTAGTATAGATCCGGGATCGACCTACGAGCAGTACTTC. The rearrangement joins TRBV19 to TRBJ2-7; D is possibly TRBD2 (5 bases). There are 15 residues in the CDR3. The ends were cut back, 0 bases at V and 2 bases at J, with 11 bases in the middle. Per germline, CDR1 LNHDA and CDR2 SQIVND (reference sequence).